The T cell receptor beta chain described here comes from a study of OX40 agonist ivuxolimab in advanced cancers. Clones were sequenced by immunoSEQ multiplex PCR, and TCRdb holds only the in-frame ones, with some missing. The sample consists of 30,000 to 40,000 clones, nearly 95% of them appearing once. This clonotype originated in an adult with an advanced solid tumor such as melanoma, head and neck, liver or kidney cancer. The source was CD4+ or CD8+ T cells sorted from blood, collected in a trial of the OX40 agonist ivuxolimab.

The CDR3 loop reads CASSTGLAGGTDTQYF. The CDR3 coding sequence is TGTGCCAGTAGTACGGGACTAGCGGGAGGTACAGATACGCAGTATTTT. The gene calls are TRBV19 and TRBJ2-3, with 15 bases lining up with TRBD2. Germline V gene sequence: CDR1 LNHDA, CDR2 SQIVND (reference sequence). V dropped 4 bases and J dropped 3; count of bases not matched to a gene: 2. The CDR3 has 16 amino acids. Full variable domain (missing parts from reference TRBV19 and TRBJ2-3): DGGITQSPKYLFRKEGQNVTLSCEQNLNHDAMYWYRQDPGQGLRLIYYSQIVNDFQKGDIAEGYSVSREKKESFPLTVTSAQKNPTAFYLCASSTGLAGGTDTQYFGPGTRLTVL.